Listed below are T cell receptor beta chains from one sample, sequenced in a study of blood T cell repertoires in COVID-19. Sequenced by immunoSEQ multiplex PCR; TCRdb stores in-frame clones only, minus some. The data hold around 44,000 clones, with 81% observed a single time. The sample consisted of peripheral blood. The receptors were sampled from a man aged 35-49 years with active or convalescent COVID-19. Both conserved end residues are part of each CDR3. The D gene is left open where the match is weak. Part of the rows lack a size; the others show once, few, many or a class for expanded clones.

v_call	clone_size	j_call	d_call	cdr3_aa	cdr3_nt
TRBV12-3/TRBV12-4	few	TRBJ1-2	NA	CASSFSGDYGYTF	TGTGCCAGCAGTTTTAGCGGAGACTATGGCTACACCTTC
TRBV4-2	NA	TRBJ1-2	NA	CASSQDQGDGGYTF	TGTGCCAGCAGCCAAGACCAGGGTGATGGTGGCTACACCTTC
TRBV4-2	NA	TRBJ2-1	TRBD2	CASESRAGGMNEQFF	TGTGCCAGCGAGTCTCGGGCGGGAGGGATGAATGAGCAGTTCTTC
TRBV18	NA	TRBJ1-4	TRBD1	CASSLGQATNEKLFF	TGTGCCAGCTCACTAGGACAGGCAACTAATGAAAAACTGTTTTTT
TRBV10-3	few	TRBJ2-1	NA	CAIGLDNEQFF	TGTGCCATCGGACTCGACAATGAGCAGTTCTTC
TRBV10-3	NA	TRBJ1-1	NA	CAISESDTNREAFF	TGTGCCATCAGTGAATCGGACACCAACCGTGAAGCTTTCTTT
TRBV19	few	TRBJ1-1	NA	CASSQTPTESNTEAFF	TGTGCCAGTAGCCAAACTCCGACAGAGTCGAACACTGAAGCTTTCTTT
TRBV28	NA	TRBJ1-5	NA	CASSLSAGRNQPQHF	TGTGCCAGCAGTTTATCCGCAGGCCGCAATCAGCCCCAGCATTTT
TRBV4-2	NA	TRBJ1-5	TRBD1	CASSQGGPDRNQPQHF	TGTGCCAGCAGCCAAGGAGGTCCGGACAGGAATCAGCCCCAGCATTTT
TRBV2	NA	TRBJ2-1	NA	CASSPPRSDEQFF	TGTGCCAGCAGCCCCCCAAGGAGCGATGAGCAGTTCTTC
TRBV4-2	NA	TRBJ2-3	TRBD1	CASSQQGTASTDTQYF	TGTGCCAGCAGCCAACAGGGGACAGCCAGCACAGATACGCAGTATTTT
TRBV19	NA	TRBJ2-5	NA	CASSILSAETQYF	TGTGCCAGTAGTATTTTAAGCGCGGAGACCCAGTACTTC
TRBV10-3	NA	TRBJ2-5	TRBD2	CAISLAGAQETQYF	TGTGCCATCAGCCTAGCGGGGGCTCAAGAGACCCAGTACTTC
TRBV19	once	TRBJ2-7	TRBD1	CASSHRGYYEQYF	TGTGCCAGTAGCCACAGGGGTTATTACGAGCAGTACTTC
TRBV14	NA	TRBJ2-7	NA	CASSQDPNEQYF	TGTGCCAGCAGCCAAGATCCAAACGAGCAGTACTTC
TRBV12-3/TRBV12-4	NA	TRBJ1-2	NA	CASREGDECTF	TGTGCCAGCCGAGAGGGGGACGAGTGCACCTTC
TRBV19	NA	TRBJ2-7	TRBD2	CASSIVGREGLEQYF	TGTGCCAGTAGTATAGTTGGGCGGGAGGGTCTCGAGCAGTACTTC
TRBV7-9	NA	TRBJ2-1	TRBD1	CASSKGQGRIEQFF	TGTGCCAGCAGTAAGGGACAGGGAAGGATTGAGCAGTTCTTC
TRBV6-1	NA	TRBJ2-4	TRBD1	CASSETGAGKNIQYF	TGTGCCAGCAGTGAGACAGGGGCCGGCAAAAACATTCAGTACTTC
TRBV12-3/TRBV12-4	NA	TRBJ1-2	NA	CASSLGQRYGYTF	TGTGCCAGCAGTTTGGGACAACGCTATGGCTACACCTTC
TRBV18	NA	TRBJ2-4	TRBD1	CASSSGTGRDIQYF	TGTGCCAGCTCTTCCGGGACAGGGAGAGACATTCAGTACTTC
TRBV6-4	NA	TRBJ1-2	NA	CASSPSGGVYGYTF	TGTGCCAGCAGCCCTAGCGGGGGTGTCTATGGCTACACCTTC
TRBV19	NA	TRBJ2-1	NA	CASSRGGAFNEQFF	TGTGCCAGTAGTAGGGGGGGGGCCTTCAATGAGCAGTTCTTC
TRBV6-4	NA	TRBJ2-1	NA	CASRAGPYNEQFF	TGTGCCAGCAGGGCAGGGCCATACAATGAGCAGTTCTTC
TRBV2	NA	TRBJ2-5	NA	CASSPAETQYF	TGTGCCAGCAGTCCCGCGGAGACCCAGTACTTC
TRBV7-3	NA	TRBJ2-6	NA	CASSQTGSGANVLTF	TGTGCCAGCAGCCAAACAGGGTCTGGGGCCAACGTCCTGACTTTC
TRBV9	once	TRBJ2-6	NA	CASSVGAGANVLTF	TGTGCCAGCAGCGTCGGAGCTGGGGCCAACGTCCTGACTTTC
TRBV13	NA	TRBJ1-4	TRBD1	CASSSGTGRKLFF	TGTGCCAGCAGCTCGGGGACAGGGAGAAAACTGTTTTTT
TRBV9	NA	TRBJ2-7	NA	CASSLKQGYEQYF	TGTGCCAGCAGCCTTAAACAGGGCTACGAGCAGTACTTC
TRBV7-2	NA	TRBJ2-4	NA	CASSLQGIGDIQYF	TGTGCCAGCAGCCTACAGGGTATAGGAGACATTCAGTACTTC
TRBV10-1	NA	TRBJ2-7	NA	CASSEGGYEQYF	TGCGCCAGCAGTGAAGGAGGATACGAGCAGTACTTC
TRBV9	once	TRBJ1-3	NA	CASRSTSGNTIYF	TGTGCCAGCCGGTCAACCTCTGGAAACACCATATATTTT
TRBV30	many	TRBJ2-5	TRBD2	CAWSQTSGGAQYF	TGTGCCTGGAGTCAGACTAGCGGGGGTGCCCAGTACTTC
TRBV6-5	NA	TRBJ1-2	TRBD1	CASRRTGAGYGYTF	TGTGCCAGCAGGCGGACAGGGGCCGGATATGGCTACACCTTC
TRBV30	few	TRBJ1-2	TRBD1	CAWSPLSGGGGYTF	TGTGCCTGGAGTCCCCTTTCAGGGGGAGGCGGCTACACCTTC
TRBV5-1	NA	TRBJ2-1	TRBD1	CASSIGTVYNEQFF	TGCGCCAGCAGCATCGGGACAGTATACAATGAGCAGTTCTTC
TRBV24-1	NA	TRBJ2-3	NA	CATSDSGTLNTDTQYF	TGTGCCACCAGTGATTCCGGGACTCTCAACACAGATACGCAGTATTTT
TRBV30	NA	TRBJ2-7	NA	CAWSGGWGGYEQYF	TGTGCCTGGAGTGGTGGCTGGGGCGGATACGAGCAGTACTTC
TRBV10-3	once	TRBJ2-1	TRBD1	CASSTDRGLNEQFF	TGTGCCAGTTCGACCGACAGGGGACTCAATGAGCAGTTCTTC
TRBV14	NA	TRBJ2-7	NA	CASSLDRAYEQYF	TGTGCCAGCAGCCTCGACAGAGCCTACGAGCAGTACTTC
TRBV7-3	NA	TRBJ2-5	TRBD1	CASSSTGGQETQYF	TGTGCCAGCAGCTCTACAGGGGGTCAAGAGACCCAGTACTTC
TRBV3-1/TRBV3-2	NA	TRBJ2-7	NA	CASSQDRRLGQYF	TGTGCCAGCAGCCAAGACCGCCGGCTAGGGCAGTACTTC
TRBV4-2	NA	TRBJ2-7	NA	CASSQPYGGNSYEQYF	TGTGCCAGCAGCCAACCCTATGGCGGCAACTCCTACGAGCAGTACTTC
TRBV23-1	NA	TRBJ1-3	TRBD1	CARGTARRSSGNTIYF	TGCGCCAGGGGGACAGCTCGAAGATCCTCTGGAAACACCATATATTTT
TRBV3-1/TRBV3-2	NA	TRBJ2-1	TRBD2	CASSLLGLGYNEQFF	TGTGCCAGCAGCCTCCTGGGACTAGGCTACAATGAGCAGTTCTTC
TRBV7-2	NA	TRBJ2-5	TRBD2	CASSPFAGVETQYF	TGTGCCAGCAGCCCCTTCGCGGGAGTTGAGACCCAGTACTTC
TRBV10-1	NA	TRBJ2-1	NA	CASSRARGLDEQFF	TGCGCCAGCAGTAGGGCGCGGGGTCTCGATGAGCAGTTCTTC
TRBV28	NA	TRBJ1-2	TRBD1	CASSASSTGRAYGYTF	TGTGCCAGCAGCGCAAGCTCGACAGGGAGAGCCTATGGCTACACCTTC
TRBV13	NA	TRBJ1-6	TRBD1	CASSGGGQGFSPLHF	TGTGCCAGCAGCGGGGGCGGACAGGGGTTTTCACCCCTCCACTTT
TRBV7-2	NA	TRBJ2-5	NA	CASNQGSRTETQYF	TGTGCCAGCAACCAGGGGTCTCGGACAGAGACCCAGTACTTC
TRBV11-3	NA	TRBJ2-5	NA	CASSETRAQYF	TGTGCCAGCAGCGAAACTCGGGCCCAGTACTTC
TRBV2	NA	TRBJ2-5	NA	CASAEGRYQETQYF	TGTGCCAGCGCGGAGGGCAGGTACCAAGAGACCCAGTACTTC